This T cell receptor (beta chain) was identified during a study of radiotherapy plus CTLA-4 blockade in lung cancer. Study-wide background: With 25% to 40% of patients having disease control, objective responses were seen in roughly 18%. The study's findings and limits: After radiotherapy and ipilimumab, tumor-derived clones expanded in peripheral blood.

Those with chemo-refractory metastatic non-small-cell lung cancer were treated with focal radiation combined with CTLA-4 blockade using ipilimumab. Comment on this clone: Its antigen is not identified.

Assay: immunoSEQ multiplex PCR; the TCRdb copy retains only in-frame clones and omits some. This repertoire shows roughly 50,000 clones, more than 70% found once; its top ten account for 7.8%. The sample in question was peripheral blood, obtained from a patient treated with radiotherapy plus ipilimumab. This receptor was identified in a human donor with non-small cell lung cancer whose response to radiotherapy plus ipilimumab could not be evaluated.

CDR3 region: CAWGQGGEQYF. CDR3 DNA sequence: TGTGCCTGGGGACAGGGTGGCGAGCAGTACTTC. The chain has TRBV30 and TRBJ2-7; 8 bases are shared with TRBD1. With V trimmed by 5 bases and J by 6 bases, 3 bases remained unmatched. Germline-derived CDR1 and CDR2 are GTSNPN and SVGIG (reference sequence). CDR3 size: 11 residues.